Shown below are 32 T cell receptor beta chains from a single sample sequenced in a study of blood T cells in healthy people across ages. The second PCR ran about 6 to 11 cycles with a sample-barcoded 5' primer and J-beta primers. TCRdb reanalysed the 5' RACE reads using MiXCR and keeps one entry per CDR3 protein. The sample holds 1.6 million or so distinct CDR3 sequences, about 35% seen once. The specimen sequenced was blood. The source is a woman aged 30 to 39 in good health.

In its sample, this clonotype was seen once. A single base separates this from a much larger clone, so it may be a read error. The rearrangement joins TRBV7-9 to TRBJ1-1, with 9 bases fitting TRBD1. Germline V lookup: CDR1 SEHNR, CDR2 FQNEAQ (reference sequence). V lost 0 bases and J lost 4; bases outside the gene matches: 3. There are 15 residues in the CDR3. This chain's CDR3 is CASSLAGTGSTEAFF. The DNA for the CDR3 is TGTGCCAGCAGCTTAGCAGGGACAGGGAGCACTGAAGCTTTCTTT.

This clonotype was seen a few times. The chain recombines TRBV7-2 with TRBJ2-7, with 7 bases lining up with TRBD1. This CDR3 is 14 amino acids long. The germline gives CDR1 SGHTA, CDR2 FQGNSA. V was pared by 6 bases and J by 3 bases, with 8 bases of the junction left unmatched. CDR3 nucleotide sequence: TGTGCCAGCAGGGGGGCAGGGGGACACTACGAGCAGTACTTC. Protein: CASRGAGGHYEQYF.

The CDR3 sequence is CASSLDIEAEQFF. CDR3 in DNA: TGTGCCAGCAGCTTGGACATTGAGGCGGAGCAGTTCTTC. The J gene is TRBJ2-1, the V gene TRBV7-6; possibly TRBD1 for D (5 bases). The ends were cut back, 3 bases at V and 10 bases at J, with 13 bases in the middle. CDR1 is SGHVS and CDR2 is FNYEAQ in the germline V gene. The CDR3 is 13 residues long.

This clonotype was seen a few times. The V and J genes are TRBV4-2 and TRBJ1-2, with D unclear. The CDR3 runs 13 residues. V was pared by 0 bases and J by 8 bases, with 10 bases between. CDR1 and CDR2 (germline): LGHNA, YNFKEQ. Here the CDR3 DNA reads TGTGCCAGCAGCCAAGAGGTCCCCATGGGCTACACCTTC. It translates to CASSQEVPMGYTF.

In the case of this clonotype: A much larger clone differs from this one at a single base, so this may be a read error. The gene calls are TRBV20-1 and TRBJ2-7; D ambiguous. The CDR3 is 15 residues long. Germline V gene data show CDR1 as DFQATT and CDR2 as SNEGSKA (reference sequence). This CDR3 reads CNATHSVRWGYEQYF. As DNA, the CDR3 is TGCAATGCTACCCACTCGGTACGGTGGGGTTACGAGCAGTACTTC.

As DNA, the CDR3 is TGTGCCAGCAGCCTAGTGGGGGCGGCCGCCTACGAGCAGTACTTC. This translates into CASSLVGAAAYEQYF. This sequence joins TRBV11-2 and TRBJ2-7; a possible D gene is TRBD1 (6 bases). The V end was cut by 5 bases, the J end by 2 bases, with 16 bases between. This CDR3 spans 15 amino acids. Germline CDR1 reads SGHAT; CDR2 reads FQNNGV. Based on the CDR3 plus reference TRBV11-2 and TRBJ2-7, the full variable domain is EAGVAQSPRYKIIEKRQSVAFWCNPISGHATLYWYQQILGQGPKLLIQFQNNGVVDDSQLPKDRFSAERLKGVDSTLKIQPAKLEDSAVYLCASSLVGAAAYEQYFGPGTRLTVT.

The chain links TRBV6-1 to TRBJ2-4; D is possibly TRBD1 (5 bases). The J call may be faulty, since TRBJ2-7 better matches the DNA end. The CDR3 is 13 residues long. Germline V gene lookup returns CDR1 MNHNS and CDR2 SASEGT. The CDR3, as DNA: TGTGCCAGCAGTGCCCAGCGCAGGGACGAGCAGTACTTC. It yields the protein CASSAQRRDEQYF.

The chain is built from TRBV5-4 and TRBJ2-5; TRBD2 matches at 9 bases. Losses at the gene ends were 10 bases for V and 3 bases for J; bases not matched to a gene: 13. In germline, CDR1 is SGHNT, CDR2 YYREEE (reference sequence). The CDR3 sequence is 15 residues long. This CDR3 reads CASEGAGGTKETQYF. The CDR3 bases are TGTGCCTCAGAGGGAGCGGGGGGAACAAAAGAGACCCAGTACTTC.

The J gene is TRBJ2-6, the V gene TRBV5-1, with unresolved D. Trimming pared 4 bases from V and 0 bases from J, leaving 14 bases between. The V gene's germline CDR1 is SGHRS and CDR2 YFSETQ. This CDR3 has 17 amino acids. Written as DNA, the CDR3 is TGCGCCAGCAGCCCAAAGGGCCGGAGCTCTGGGGCCAACGTCCTGACTTTC. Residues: CASSPKGRSSGANVLTF.

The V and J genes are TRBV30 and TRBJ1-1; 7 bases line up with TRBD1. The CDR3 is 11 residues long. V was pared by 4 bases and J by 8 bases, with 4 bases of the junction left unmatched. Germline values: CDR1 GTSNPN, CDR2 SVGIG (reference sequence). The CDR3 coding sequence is TGTGCCTGGACAGGGGGAGCAGAAGCTTTCTTT. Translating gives CAWTGGAEAFF.

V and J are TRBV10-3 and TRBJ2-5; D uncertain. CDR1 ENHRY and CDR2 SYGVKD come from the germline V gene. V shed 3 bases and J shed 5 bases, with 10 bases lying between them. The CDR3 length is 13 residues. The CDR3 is CAISDGPWETQYF. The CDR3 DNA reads TGTGCCATCAGTGACGGACCATGGGAGACCCAGTACTTC.

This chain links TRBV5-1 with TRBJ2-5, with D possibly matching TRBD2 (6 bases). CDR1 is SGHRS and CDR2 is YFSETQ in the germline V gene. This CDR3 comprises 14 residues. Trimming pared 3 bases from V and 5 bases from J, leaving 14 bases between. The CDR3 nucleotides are TGCGCCAGCAGCTCCACCGGGAGAAAGGAGACCCAGTACTTC. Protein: CASSSTGRKETQYF.

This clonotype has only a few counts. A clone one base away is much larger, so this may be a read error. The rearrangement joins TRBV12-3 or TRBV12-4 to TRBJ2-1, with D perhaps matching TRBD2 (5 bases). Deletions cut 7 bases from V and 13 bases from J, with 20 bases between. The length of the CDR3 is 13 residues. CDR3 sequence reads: CASNSEVRETQFF. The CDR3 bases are TGTGCCAGCAACTCGGAGGTTCGAGAGACCCAGTTCTTC.

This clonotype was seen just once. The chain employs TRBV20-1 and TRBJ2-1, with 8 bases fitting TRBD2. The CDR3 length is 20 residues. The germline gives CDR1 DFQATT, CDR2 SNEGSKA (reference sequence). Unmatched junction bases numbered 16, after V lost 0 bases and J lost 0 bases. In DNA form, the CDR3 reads TGCAGTGCTAGAGATCGGCTAGCGGGTCTCCTGCAGAGCTCCTACAATGAGCAGTTCTTC. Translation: CSARDRLAGLLQSSYNEQFF.

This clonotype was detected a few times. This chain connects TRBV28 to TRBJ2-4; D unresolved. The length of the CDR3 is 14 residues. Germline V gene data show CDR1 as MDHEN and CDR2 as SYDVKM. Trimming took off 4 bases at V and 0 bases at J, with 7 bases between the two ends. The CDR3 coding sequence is TGTGCCAGCAGTTCTCCACTAGCCAAAAACATTCAGTACTTC. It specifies CASSSPLAKNIQYF.

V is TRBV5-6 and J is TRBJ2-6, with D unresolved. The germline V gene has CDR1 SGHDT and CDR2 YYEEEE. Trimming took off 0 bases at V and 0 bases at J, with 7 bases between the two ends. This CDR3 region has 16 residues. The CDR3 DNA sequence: TGTGCCAGCAGCTTGGCCGGGTTCTCTGGGGCCAACGTCCTGACTTTC. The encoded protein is CASSLAGFSGANVLTF.

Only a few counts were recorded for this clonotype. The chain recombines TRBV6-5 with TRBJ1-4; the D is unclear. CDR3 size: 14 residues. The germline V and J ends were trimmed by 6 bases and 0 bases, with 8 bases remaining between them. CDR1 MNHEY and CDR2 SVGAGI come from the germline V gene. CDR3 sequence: CASRDLATNEKLFF. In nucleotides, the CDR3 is TGTGCCAGCAGGGACCTTGCAACTAATGAAAAACTGTTTTTT.

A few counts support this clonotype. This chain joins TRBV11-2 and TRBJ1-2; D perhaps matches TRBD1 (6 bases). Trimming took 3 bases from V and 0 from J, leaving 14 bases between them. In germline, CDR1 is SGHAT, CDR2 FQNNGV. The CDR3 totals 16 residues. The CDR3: CASSFEPGATNYGYTF. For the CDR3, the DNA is TGTGCCAGCAGCTTCGAACCAGGGGCCACTAACTATGGCTACACCTTC. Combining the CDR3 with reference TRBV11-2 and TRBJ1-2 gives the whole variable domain EAGVAQSPRYKIIEKRQSVAFWCNPISGHATLYWYQQILGQGPKLLIQFQNNGVVDDSQLPKDRFSAERLKGVDSTLKIQPAKLEDSAVYLCASSFEPGATNYGYTFGSGTRLTVV.

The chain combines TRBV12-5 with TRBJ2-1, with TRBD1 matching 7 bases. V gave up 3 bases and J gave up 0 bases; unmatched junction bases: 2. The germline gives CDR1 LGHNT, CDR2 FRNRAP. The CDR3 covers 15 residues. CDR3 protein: CASGFGDSSYNEQFF. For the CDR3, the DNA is TGTGCTAGTGGTTTCGGGGACAGCTCCTACAATGAGCAGTTCTTC.

The CDR3 reads CASSSGVNGETQYF. CDR3 DNA: TGTGCCAGCAGCTCGGGGGTGAATGGAGAGACCCAGTACTTC. This sequence joins TRBV5-6 and TRBJ2-5; maybe TRBD2 (6 bases). The CDR3 spans 14 residues. V was shortened by 3 bases and J by 4 bases, with 13 bases between the two germline ends. From germline, CDR1 is SGHDT and CDR2 YYEEEE.

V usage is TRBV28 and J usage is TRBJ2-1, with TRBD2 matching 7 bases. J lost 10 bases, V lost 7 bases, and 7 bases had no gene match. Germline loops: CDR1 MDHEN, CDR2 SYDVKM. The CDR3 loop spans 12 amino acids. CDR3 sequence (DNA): TGTGCCAGCACGCAGACTAGCTTCGAGCAGTTCTTC. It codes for CASTQTSFEQFF.

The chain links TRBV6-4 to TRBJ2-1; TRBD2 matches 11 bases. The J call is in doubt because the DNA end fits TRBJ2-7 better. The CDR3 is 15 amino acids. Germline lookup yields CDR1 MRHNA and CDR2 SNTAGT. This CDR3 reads CASSTSGSSYNEQYF. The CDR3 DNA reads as TGTGCCAGCAGCACTAGCGGGAGCTCCTACAATGAGCAGTACTTC.

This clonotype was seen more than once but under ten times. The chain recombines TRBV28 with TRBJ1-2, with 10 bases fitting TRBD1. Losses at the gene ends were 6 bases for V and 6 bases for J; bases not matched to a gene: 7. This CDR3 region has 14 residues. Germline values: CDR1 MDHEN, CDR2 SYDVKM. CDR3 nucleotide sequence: TGTGCCAGCAGACCTGACAGGGGGCTCAATGGCTACACCTTC. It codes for CASRPDRGLNGYTF.

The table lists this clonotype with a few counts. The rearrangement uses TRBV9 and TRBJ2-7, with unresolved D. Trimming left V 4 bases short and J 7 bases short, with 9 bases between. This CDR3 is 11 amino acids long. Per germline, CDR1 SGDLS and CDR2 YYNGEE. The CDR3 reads CASSLIWEQYF. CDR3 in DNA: TGTGCCAGCAGCCTAATATGGGAGCAGTACTTC.

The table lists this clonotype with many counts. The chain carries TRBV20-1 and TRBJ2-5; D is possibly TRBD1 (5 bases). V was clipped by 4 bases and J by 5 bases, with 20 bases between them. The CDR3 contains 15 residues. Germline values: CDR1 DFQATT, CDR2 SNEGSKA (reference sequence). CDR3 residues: CSAIRASFSTETQYF. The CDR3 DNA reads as TGCAGTGCTATCAGGGCTTCATTTTCAACGGAGACCCAGTACTTC.

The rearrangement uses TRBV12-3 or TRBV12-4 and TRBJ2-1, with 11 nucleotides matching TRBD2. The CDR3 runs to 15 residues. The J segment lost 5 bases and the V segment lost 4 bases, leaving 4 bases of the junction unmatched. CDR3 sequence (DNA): TGTGCCAGCAGTTCTAGCGGGAGGACTAACAATGAGCAGTTCTTC. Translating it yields CASSSSGRTNNEQFF.

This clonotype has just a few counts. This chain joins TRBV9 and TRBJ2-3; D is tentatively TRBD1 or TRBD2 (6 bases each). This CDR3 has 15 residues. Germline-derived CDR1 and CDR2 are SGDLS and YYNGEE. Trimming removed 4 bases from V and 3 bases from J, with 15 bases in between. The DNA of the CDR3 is TGTGCCAGCAGCCCTAGTAGGGGGGAAACAGATACGCAGTATTTT. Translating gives CASSPSRGETDTQYF.

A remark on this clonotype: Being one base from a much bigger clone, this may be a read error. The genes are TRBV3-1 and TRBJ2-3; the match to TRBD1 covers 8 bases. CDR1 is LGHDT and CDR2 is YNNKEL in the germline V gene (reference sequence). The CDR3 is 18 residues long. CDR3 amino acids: CAGSATQTGVGWADTQYF. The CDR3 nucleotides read TGTGCCGGCAGCGCTACTCAGACAGGGGTAGGGTGGGCAGATACGCAGTATTTT.

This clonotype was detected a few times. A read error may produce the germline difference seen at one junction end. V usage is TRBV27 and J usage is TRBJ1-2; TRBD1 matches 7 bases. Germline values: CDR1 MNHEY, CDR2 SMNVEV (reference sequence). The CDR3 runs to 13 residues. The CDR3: CASSFGDRYGCTF. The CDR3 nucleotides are TGTGCCAGCAGTTTTGGGGACAGATATGGCTGCACCTTC.

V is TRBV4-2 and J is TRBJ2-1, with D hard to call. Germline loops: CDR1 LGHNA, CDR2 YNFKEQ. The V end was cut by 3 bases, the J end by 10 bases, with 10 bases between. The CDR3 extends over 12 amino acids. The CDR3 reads CASSHTSLEQFF. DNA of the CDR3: TGTGCCAGCAGCCACACGAGCCTGGAGCAGTTCTTC.

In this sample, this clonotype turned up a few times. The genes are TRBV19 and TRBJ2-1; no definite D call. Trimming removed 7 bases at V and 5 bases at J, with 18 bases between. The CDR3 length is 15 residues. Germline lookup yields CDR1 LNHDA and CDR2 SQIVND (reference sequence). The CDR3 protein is CASISLQGKDNEQFF. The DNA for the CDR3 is TGTGCCAGTATATCCCTCCAAGGCAAGGACAATGAGCAGTTCTTC.

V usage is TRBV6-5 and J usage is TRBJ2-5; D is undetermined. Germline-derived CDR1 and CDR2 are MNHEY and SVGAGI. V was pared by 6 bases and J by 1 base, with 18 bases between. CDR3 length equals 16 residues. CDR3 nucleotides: TGTGCCAGCAGGCCCTCGGCTCTAGGATCCCAAGAGACCCAGTACTTC. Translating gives CASRPSALGSQETQYF.